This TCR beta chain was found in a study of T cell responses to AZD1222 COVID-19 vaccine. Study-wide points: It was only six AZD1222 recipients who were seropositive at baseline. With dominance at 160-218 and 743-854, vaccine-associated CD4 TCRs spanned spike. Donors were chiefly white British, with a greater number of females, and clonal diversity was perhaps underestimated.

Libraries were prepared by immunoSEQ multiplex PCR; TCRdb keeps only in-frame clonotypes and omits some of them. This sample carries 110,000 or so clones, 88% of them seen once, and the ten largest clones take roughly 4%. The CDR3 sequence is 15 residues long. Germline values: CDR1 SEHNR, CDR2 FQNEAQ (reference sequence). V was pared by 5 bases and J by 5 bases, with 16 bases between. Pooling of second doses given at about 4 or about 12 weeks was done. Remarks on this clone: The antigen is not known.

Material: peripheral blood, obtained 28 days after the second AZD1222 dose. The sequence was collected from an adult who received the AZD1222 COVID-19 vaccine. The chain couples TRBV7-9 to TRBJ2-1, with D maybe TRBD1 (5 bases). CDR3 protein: CASSLTELRDNEQFF. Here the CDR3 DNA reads TGTGCCAGCAGCCTGACAGAGTTAAGAGACAATGAGCAGTTCTTC.